The 31 T cell receptor beta chains below all came from one sample that was sequenced in a study of CD8 T cells in Susac syndrome (dated by TCRdb to between 2018 and 2021). The library was built by means of the immunoSEQ multiplex PCR assay. RNA was extracted using the RNeasy kit, and roughly 0.5 to 1 ug of the RNA was reverse transcribed with random hexamers. The raw public data were reprocessed by TCRdb itself: fastp quality trimming at Q25, MiXCR clonotype calling, in-frame beta chains only. Rows are unified per CDR3 protein, each entry keeping the most common DNA and genes. The sample table holds about 250,000 distinct CDR3 sequences, of which roughly 95% were seen once. The ten largest clones represent 0.065% to 0.075% of the sample. Sequenced sample: CD4+ T cells from PBMCs. These receptors were obtained from a human donor with multiple sclerosis.

This clonotype was recorded only once. This chain links TRBV29-1 with TRBJ2-7; D might be TRBD1 (6 bases). Trimming left V 6 bases short and J 6 bases short, with 15 bases between. The CDR3 loop spans 12 amino acids. Per germline, CDR1 SQVTM and CDR2 ANQGSEA. CDR3 sequence (DNA): TGCAGCGTAACGACAGGTCTCCTCGAGCAGTACTTC. Its protein is CSVTTGLLEQYF.

The V and J genes are TRBV6-6 and TRBJ1-2, with no clear D. Germline V gene data show CDR1 as MNHNY and CDR2 as SVGAGI (reference sequence). The CDR3 extends over 16 amino acids. The V end lost 0 bases, the J end lost 8 bases, and 19 bases lay between the germline ends. CDR3 loop: CASSYSGLTLAGGYTF. CDR3 nucleotides: TGTGCCAGCAGTTACTCAGGTCTCACCTTAGCGGGGGGCTACACCTTC.

The chain recombines TRBV6-2 or TRBV6-3 with TRBJ2-1; D tentatively reads TRBD1 or TRBD2 (5 bases each). The germline gives CDR1 MNHEY, CDR2 SVGEGT. V dropped 8 bases and J dropped 9 bases, with 17 bases sitting between them. This CDR3 region has 13 residues. The CDR3 nucleotides are TGTGCCAGCGGGGCGGAGGCCGGGTTTGAGCAGTTCTTC. Protein: CASGAEAGFEQFF.

V is TRBV4-1 and J is TRBJ2-2, with D possibly called TRBD1 or TRBD2 (6 bases each). V was shortened by 3 bases and J by 2 bases, with 19 bases between the two germline ends. Germline CDR1 reads MGHRA; CDR2 reads YSYEKL. This CDR3 is 18 amino acids long. CDR3 amino acids: CASSHRGGGTSNTGELFF. The CDR3, as DNA: TGCGCCAGCAGCCACCGGGGCGGCGGGACAAGTAACACCGGGGAGCTGTTTTTT.

The CDR3 region has the DNA TGCAGCGTTGTACGTCAGGCTTATACAGATACGCAGTATTTT. Translated, it gives CSVVRQAYTDTQYF. The J gene is TRBJ2-3, the V gene TRBV29-1; no reliable D call. Germline CDR1 and CDR2: SQVTM and ANQGSEA. This CDR3 comprises 14 residues. V was cut by 4 bases and J by 3 bases, with 14 bases left in between.

V gene TRBV7-2 combines with J gene TRBJ1-1; D uncertain. V lost 3 bases and J lost 0, with 5 bases in between. CDR3 length equals 13 residues. Germline CDR1 reads SGHTA; CDR2 reads FQGNSA. Here the CDR3 reads CASSFSVNTEAFF. CDR3 DNA sequence: TGTGCCAGCAGCTTTTCCGTGAACACTGAAGCTTTCTTT.

The J gene is TRBJ1-1, the V gene TRBV30; D unresolved. Germline CDR1 and CDR2: GTSNPN and SVGIG (reference sequence). This CDR3 has 12 amino acids. Trimming took 5 bases from V and 1 from J, leaving 8 bases between them. The CDR3 reads CAWGRTNTEAFF. The CDR3 DNA reads TGTGCCTGGGGACGGACGAACACTGAAGCTTTCTTT.

The J gene is TRBJ1-1, the V gene TRBV28, with a weak D call TRBD1 (6 bases). The V and J ends lost 6 bases and 0 bases respectively, with 11 bases between them. In germline, CDR1 is MDHEN, CDR2 SYDVKM. The CDR3 totals 14 residues. The CDR3: CASRPGQLNTEAFF. The CDR3 coding sequence is TGTGCCAGCAGACCCGGACAGTTGAACACTGAAGCTTTCTTT.

This chain links TRBV5-1 with TRBJ2-1; D not certain. Germline lookup yields CDR1 SGHRS and CDR2 YFSETQ. V lost 0 bases to trimming and J lost 2 bases, with 3 bases between them. The CDR3 is 13 residues long. The CDR3 reads CASSLGTYNEQFF. The CDR3 DNA follows: TGCGCCAGCAGCTTGGGGACCTACAATGAGCAGTTCTTC.

The chain couples TRBV9 to TRBJ2-6; D gene unclear. CDR1 is SGDLS, CDR2 YYNGEE, per germline. V was cut by 4 bases and J by 1 base, with 12 bases left in between. This CDR3 is built from 16 residues. The CDR3 nucleotides are TGTGCCAGCAGCCAGGATTCAGGATCTGGGGCCAACGTCCTGACTTTC. Its translation: CASSQDSGSGANVLTF.

This clonotype was seen only once. V usage is TRBV30 and J usage is TRBJ2-5; D perhaps matches TRBD1 (6 bases). The CDR3 loop spans 14 amino acids. Germline lookup yields CDR1 GTSNPN and CDR2 SVGIG (reference sequence). Trimming shortened V by 2 bases and J by 6 bases, and 16 bases separated the two germline ends. Written as DNA, the CDR3 is TGTGCCTGGAGTCCCACTGACTGGGGGCAGACCCAGTACTTC. Its translation: CAWSPTDWGQTQYF. The whole variable domain, remainder taken from reference TRBV30 and TRBJ2-5, is SQTIHQWPATLVQPVGSPLSLECTVEGTSNPNLYWYRQAAGRGLQLLFYSVGIGQISSEVPQNLSASRPQDRQFILSSKKLLLSDSGFYLCAWSPTDWGQTQYFGPGTRLLVL.

The CDR3 is CASSVATTDYNEQFF. The DNA of the CDR3 is TGTGCCAGCAGCGTAGCTACGACGGATTACAATGAGCAGTTCTTC. This chain connects TRBV9 to TRBJ2-1; D remains ambiguous. CDR3 length equals 15 residues. The V and J ends lost 0 bases and 4 bases respectively, with 11 bases between them. Germline assignment: CDR1 SGDLS and CDR2 YYNGEE.

J is TRBJ1-1 and V is TRBV12-3 or TRBV12-4, with no clear D. The CDR3 sequence is 13 residues long. Deletions cut 7 bases from V and 1 base from J, with 10 bases between. The CDR3 reads CASTGTTNTEAFF. The CDR3 DNA reads TGTGCCAGCACTGGTACAACGAACACTGAAGCTTTCTTT.

This chain joins TRBV10-3 and TRBJ1-5, with 8 bases that match TRBD1. The ends lost 6 bases at V and 6 bases at J; junction bases unmatched: 7. From germline, CDR1 is ENHRY and CDR2 SYGVKD. This CDR3 region has 14 residues. The CDR3 DNA reads as TGTGCCATCAGCTCACAGGGGGAGGGTCAGCCCCAGCATTTT. This codes for CAISSQGEGQPQHF.

The chain uses TRBV5-6 and TRBJ1-1, with 9 bases identical to TRBD1. V lost 3 bases, J lost 3 bases, and 6 bases stayed unmatched. Germline assignment: CDR1 SGHDT and CDR2 YYEEEE. The CDR3 contains 15 residues. The CDR3 here is CASSWTGDYDTEAFF. CDR3 sequence (DNA): TGTGCCAGCAGCTGGACAGGGGATTACGACACTGAAGCTTTCTTT.

This clonotype was seen a few times. The J gene is TRBJ1-6, the V gene TRBV3-1; D gene ambiguous. V shed 2 bases and J shed 6 bases, with 5 bases lying between them. The CDR3 sequence is 13 residues long. Germline-derived CDR1 and CDR2 are LGHDT and YNNKEL (reference sequence). In nucleotides, the CDR3 is TGTGCCAGCAGCCAAAGCGGTAATTCACCCCTCCACTTT. Protein product: CASSQSGNSPLHF.

This chain links TRBV5-1 with TRBJ2-3; D possibly corresponds to TRBD2 (6 bases). The germline V gene has CDR1 SGHRS and CDR2 YFSETQ. The CDR3 has 16 amino acids. Trimming left V 0 bases short and J 2 bases short, with 13 bases between. CDR3 residues: CASSLGGLAHTDTQYF. In DNA form, the CDR3 reads TGCGCCAGCAGCTTGGGGGGCCTAGCGCACACAGATACGCAGTATTTT.

This chain connects TRBV9 to TRBJ1-1, with D perhaps TRBD1 (5 bases). Looked up from germline, CDR1 is SGDLS and CDR2 is YYNGEE. The ends were cut back, 0 bases at V and 2 bases at J, with 11 bases in the middle. This CDR3 spans 15 amino acids. In DNA, the CDR3 is TGTGCCAGCAGCGTAGCGGCAGGGTCTAACACTGAAGCTTTCTTT. Translated, it gives CASSVAAGSNTEAFF.

This clonotype came up once. The V and J genes are TRBV12-3 or TRBV12-4 and TRBJ2-5; a weak D match, TRBD2 (5 bases). V gave up 8 bases and J gave up 5 bases, with 18 bases separating them. This CDR3 is built from 14 residues. Written as DNA, the CDR3 is TGTGCCAGCCGACCCTCAGGCGGGTGGGAGACCCAGTACTTC. Protein: CASRPSGGWETQYF.

The J gene is TRBJ2-3, the V gene TRBV6-1; D might be TRBD2 (5 bases). Germline V lookup: CDR1 MNHNS, CDR2 SASEGT. The V end lost 2 bases, the J end lost 2 bases, and 11 bases lay between the germline ends. The CDR3 contains 15 residues. CDR3: CASSESTTSTDTQYF. The CDR3 coding sequence is TGTGCCAGCAGTGAATCGACTACGTCCACAGATACGCAGTATTTT.

The CDR3 spells CAVGQTQETQYF. In nucleotides, the CDR3 is TGTGCCGTAGGACAGACCCAAGAGACCCAGTACTTC. This sequence joins TRBV2 and TRBJ2-5; the D gene is possibly TRBD1 (6 bases). The V end lost 11 bases, the J end lost 1 base, and 11 bases lay between the germline ends. CDR3 length: 12 amino acids. In germline, CDR1 is SNHLY, CDR2 FYNNEI.

This clonotype showed up just once. This rearrangement joins TRBV7-9 to TRBJ2-1; either TRBD1 or TRBD2 may supply D (5 bases each). V was pared by 5 bases and J by 3 bases, with 20 bases between. The CDR3 covers 17 residues. Germline V gene data show CDR1 as SEHNR and CDR2 as FQNEAQ (reference sequence). CDR3 amino acids: CASSLFSGTGIYNEQFF. CDR3 sequence (DNA): TGTGCCAGCAGCCTCTTCTCCGGGACCGGGATCTACAATGAGCAGTTCTTC.

The chain is built from TRBV28 and TRBJ2-5; D remains ambiguous. Germline V gene data show CDR1 as MDHEN and CDR2 as SYDVKM. With 6 bases removed from V and 0 bases from J, the gap between germline ends came to 17 bases. CDR3 length: 16 residues. The chain's CDR3 is CASSPRSIPDQETQYF. CDR3 nucleotides: TGTGCCAGCAGCCCCCGGAGCATACCGGACCAAGAGACCCAGTACTTC.

The rearrangement links TRBV6-1 to TRBJ1-3; the match to TRBD1 covers 12 bases. J gave up 2 bases and V 6 bases, and 8 bases lay outside the gene matches. From germline, CDR1 is MNHNS and CDR2 SASEGT. The CDR3 extends over 17 amino acids. The CDR3 sequence is CASSRWGQGAAGNTIYF. In DNA form, the CDR3 reads TGTGCCAGCAGCCGATGGGGACAGGGGGCTGCTGGAAACACCATATATTTT.

The V gene is TRBV7-9, the J gene TRBJ2-4; D tentatively fits TRBD1 or TRBD2 (5 bases each). The V end was cut by 5 bases, the J end by 4 bases, with 18 bases between. Germline lookup yields CDR1 SEHNR and CDR2 FQNEAQ (reference sequence). CDR3 length equals 16 residues. CDR3 region: CASSLFLGASKNIQYF. The CDR3 nucleotides read TGTGCCAGCAGCCTATTTCTCGGGGCGTCTAAAAACATTCAGTACTTC.

The chain joins TRBV7-8 to TRBJ2-1; D may be TRBD2 (7 bases). V was shortened by 7 bases and J by 6 bases, with 22 bases between the two germline ends. The CDR3 totals 16 residues. Germline values: CDR1 SGHVS, CDR2 FQNEAQ. CDR3 bases: TGTGCCAGCATCCCAAGCCGGGGGGCCGGGCTCAATGAGCAGTTCTTC. The encoded protein is CASIPSRGAGLNEQFF.

This rearrangement joins TRBV30 to TRBJ1-5; D gene uncertain. Trimming stripped 2 bases from V and 3 bases from J, with 8 bases between. Germline CDR1 GTSNPN, CDR2 SVGIG (reference sequence). This CDR3 has 13 amino acids. In nucleotides, the CDR3 is TGTGCCTGGAGTACGGGTGACAATCAGCCCCAGCATTTT. It translates to CAWSTGDNQPQHF.

The gene calls are TRBV7-2 and TRBJ1-2; no clear D. Germline CDR1 reads SGHTA; CDR2 reads FQGNSA. The CDR3 is 15 amino acids. The germline V and J ends were trimmed by 6 bases and 8 bases, with 22 bases remaining between them. The CDR3 DNA sequence: TGTGCCAGCAGTCTTACGTCGGTACAGCCCGGCGGCTACACCTTC. Encoded protein: CASSLTSVQPGGYTF.

The rearrangement links TRBV10-3 to TRBJ1-2; D gene ambiguous. Deletions cut 3 bases from V and 0 bases from J, with 11 bases between. The CDR3 extends over 15 amino acids. CDR1 and CDR2 from the germline V gene are ENHRY and SYGVKD. The CDR3 DNA reads TGTGCCATCAGTGACCCCCGGGGAGCTAACTATGGCTACACCTTC. Translation gives CAISDPRGANYGYTF.

This rearrangement joins TRBV7-9 to TRBJ2-3; 12 bases fit TRBD2. Germline-derived CDR1 and CDR2 are SEHNR and FQNEAQ (reference sequence). J was trimmed by 4 bases and V by 5 bases; bases with no gene match: 7. The CDR3 length is 16 residues. The CDR3 loop is CASSPRTSGTPDTQYF. CDR3 in DNA: TGTGCCAGCAGCCCCCGGACTAGCGGGACGCCAGATACGCAGTATTTT. The variable domain in full, with the rest retrieved from reference TRBV7-9 and TRBJ2-3, is DTGVSQNPRHKITKRGQNVTFRCDPISEHNRLYWYRQTLGQGPEFLTYFQNEAQLEKSRLLSDRFSAERPKGSFSTLEIQRTEQGDSAMYLCASSPRTSGTPDTQYFGPGTRLTVL.

The CDR3 spells CASSLVALMGETQYF. CDR3 sequence (DNA): TGTGCCAGCAGCTTGGTTGCGCTGATGGGGGAGACCCAGTACTTC. This chain uses TRBV5-6 with TRBJ2-5; D remains unclear. Germline lookup yields CDR1 SGHDT and CDR2 YYEEEE. There are 15 residues in the CDR3. Trimming stripped 0 bases from V and 5 bases from J, with 14 bases between. Full variable domain (rest looked up from reference TRBV5-6 and TRBJ2-5): DAGVTQSPTHLIKTRGQQVTLRCSPKSGHDTVSWYQQALGQGPQFIFQYYEEEERQRGNFPDRFSGHQFPNYSSELNVNALLLGDSALYLCASSLVALMGETQYFGPGTRLLVL.